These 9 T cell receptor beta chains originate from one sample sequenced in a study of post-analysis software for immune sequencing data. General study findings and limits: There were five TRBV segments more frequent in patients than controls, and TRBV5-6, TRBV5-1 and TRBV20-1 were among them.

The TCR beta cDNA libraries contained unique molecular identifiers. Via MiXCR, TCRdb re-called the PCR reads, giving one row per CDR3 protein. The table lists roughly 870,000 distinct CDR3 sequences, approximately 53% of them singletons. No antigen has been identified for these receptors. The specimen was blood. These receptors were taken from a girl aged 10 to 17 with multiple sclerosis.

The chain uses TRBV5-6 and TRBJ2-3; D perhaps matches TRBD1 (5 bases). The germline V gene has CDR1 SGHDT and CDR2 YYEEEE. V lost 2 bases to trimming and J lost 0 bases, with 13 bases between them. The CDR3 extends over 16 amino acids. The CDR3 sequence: CASSFQTDSSTDTQYF. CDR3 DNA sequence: TGTGCCAGCAGCTTTCAGACAGATAGCAGCACAGATACGCAGTATTTT. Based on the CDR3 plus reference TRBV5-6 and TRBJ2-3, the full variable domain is DAGVTQSPTHLIKTRGQQVTLRCSPKSGHDTVSWYQQALGQGPQFIFQYYEEEERQRGNFPDRFSGHQFPNYSSELNVNALLLGDSALYLCASSFQTDSSTDTQYFGPGTRLTVL.

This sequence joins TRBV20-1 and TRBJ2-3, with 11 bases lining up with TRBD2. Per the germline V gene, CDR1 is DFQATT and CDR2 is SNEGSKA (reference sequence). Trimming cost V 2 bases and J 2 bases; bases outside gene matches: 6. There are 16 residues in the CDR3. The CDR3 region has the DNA TGCAGTGCTAGAAGTAGCGGGAGGGTACCCACAGATACGCAGTATTTT. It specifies CSARSSGRVPTDTQYF.

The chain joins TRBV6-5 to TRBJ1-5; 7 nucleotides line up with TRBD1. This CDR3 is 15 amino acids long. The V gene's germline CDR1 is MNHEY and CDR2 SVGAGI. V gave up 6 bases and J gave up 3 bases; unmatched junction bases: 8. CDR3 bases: TGTGCCAGCAGACGGACAGGAGCCTTCAATCAGCCCCAGCATTTT. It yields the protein CASRRTGAFNQPQHF.

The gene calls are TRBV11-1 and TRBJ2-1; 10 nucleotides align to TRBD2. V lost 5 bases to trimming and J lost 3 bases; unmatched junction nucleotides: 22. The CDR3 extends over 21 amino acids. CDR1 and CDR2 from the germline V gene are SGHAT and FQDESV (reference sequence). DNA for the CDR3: TGTGCCAGCAGCCTAAGATCGACTAGCGGGCCGAAGAAGGCCAACTACAATGAGCAGTTCTTC. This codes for CASSLRSTSGPKKANYNEQFF.

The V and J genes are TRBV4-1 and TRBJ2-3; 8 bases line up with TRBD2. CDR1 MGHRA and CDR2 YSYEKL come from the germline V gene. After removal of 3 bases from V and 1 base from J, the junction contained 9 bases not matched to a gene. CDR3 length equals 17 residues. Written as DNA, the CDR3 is TGCGCCAGCAGCCAGAAAATACTAGCGGAGCGCACAGATACGCAGTATTTT. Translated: CASSQKILAERTDTQYF.

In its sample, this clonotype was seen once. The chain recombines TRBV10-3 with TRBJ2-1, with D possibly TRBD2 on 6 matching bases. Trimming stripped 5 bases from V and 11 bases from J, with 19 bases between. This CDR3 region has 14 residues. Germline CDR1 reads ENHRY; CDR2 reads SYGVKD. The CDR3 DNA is TGTGCCATCAGTACTGGCGGGGCCTACCTCAAGCAGTTCTTC. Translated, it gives CAISTGGAYLKQFF.

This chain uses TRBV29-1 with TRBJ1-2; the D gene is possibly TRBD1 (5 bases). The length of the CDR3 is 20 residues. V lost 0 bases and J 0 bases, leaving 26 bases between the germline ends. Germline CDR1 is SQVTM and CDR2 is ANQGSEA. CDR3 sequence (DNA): TGCAGCGTTGAAGATCGAAGTTCCGGGACCCGGCTTAGATCTAACTATGGCTACACCTTC. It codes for CSVEDRSSGTRLRSNYGYTF. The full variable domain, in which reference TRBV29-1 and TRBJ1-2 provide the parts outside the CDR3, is SAVISQKPSRDICQRGTSLTIQCQVDSQVTMMFWYRQQPGQSLTLIATANQGSEATYESGFVIDKFPISRPNLTFSTLTVSNMSPEDSSIYLCSVEDRSSGTRLRSNYGYTFGSGTRLTVV.

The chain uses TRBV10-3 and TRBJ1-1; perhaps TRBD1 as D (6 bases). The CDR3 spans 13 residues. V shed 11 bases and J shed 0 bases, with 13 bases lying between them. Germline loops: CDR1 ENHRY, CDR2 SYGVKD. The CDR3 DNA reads TGTGCCTCTAACAGGGAGTTGAACACTGAAGCTTTCTTT. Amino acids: CASNRELNTEAFF.

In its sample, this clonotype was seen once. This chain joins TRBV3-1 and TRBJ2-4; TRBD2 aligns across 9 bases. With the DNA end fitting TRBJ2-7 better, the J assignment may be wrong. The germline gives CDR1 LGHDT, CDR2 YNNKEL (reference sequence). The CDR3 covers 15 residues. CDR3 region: CASSRASGANYEQYF. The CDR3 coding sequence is TGTGCCAGCAGCCGGGCTAGCGGGGCAAACTACGAGCAGTACTTC.